The 12 T cell receptor beta chains given below trace back to one sample, sequenced in a study of blood T cell repertoires in COVID-19 (TCRdb year 2020). Receptor libraries were prepared by the immunoSEQ multiplex PCR assay. Held by TCRdb, this immuneACCESS table contains in-frame sequences only and omits some clones. Under half of the omission traces to an unresolved V gene where checked; the cause of the rest is unknown. Present in this sample are approximately 200,000 clones, around 80% of which were seen just once. Roughly a tenth of the sample is in the top ten clones. Material for sequencing was peripheral blood. The source is a woman older than 75 with acute or convalescent COVID-19.

The chain combines TRBV30 with TRBJ2-1; 7 positions agree with TRBD2. Germline-derived CDR1 and CDR2 are GTSNPN and SVGIG (reference sequence). With 0 bases clipped from V and 10 bases from J, the junction kept 0 bases outside the gene matches. CDR3 length: 11 amino acids. The CDR3 DNA sequence: TGTGCCTGGAGTGTGGGGGGGGAGCAGTTCTTC. Its protein product is CAWSVGGEQFF.

The genes are TRBV5-1 and TRBJ2-5; possibly TRBD1 for D (6 bases). Germline V lookup: CDR1 SGHRS, CDR2 YFSETQ. The CDR3 is 14 amino acids. V shed 1 base and J shed 0 bases, with 7 bases lying between them. CDR3 nucleotides: TGCGCCAGCAGCTTGAAGGGGGACCAAGAGACCCAGTACTTC. Translated, it gives CASSLKGDQETQYF.

The chain recombines TRBV4-1 with TRBJ1-2, with 7 bases identical to TRBD1. J lost 8 bases, V lost 0 bases, and 6 bases had no gene match. Looked up from germline, CDR1 is MGHRA and CDR2 is YSYEKL. The CDR3 runs 14 residues. The CDR3 region has the DNA TGCGCCAGCAGCCAAGATCGCCAGGGGGACGGCTACACCTTC. It yields the protein CASSQDRQGDGYTF.

The V gene is TRBV9, the J gene TRBJ2-1, with 7 bases aligning to TRBD1. Germline loops: CDR1 SGDLS, CDR2 YYNGEE. The length of the CDR3 is 14 residues. The J segment lost 5 bases and the V segment lost 3 bases, leaving 5 bases of the junction unmatched. The CDR3 nucleotides are TGTGCCAGCAGCGGTGGACAGGAGAACAATGAGCAGTTCTTC. This translates into CASSGGQENNEQFF.

The gene calls are TRBV3-1 (or the pseudogene TRBV3-2) and TRBJ1-4; 7 bases fit TRBD1. The germline V gene encodes CDR1 LGHDT and CDR2 YNNKEL (reference sequence). V lost 4 bases to trimming and J lost 4 bases; unmatched junction nucleotides: 6. The CDR3 totals 15 residues. CDR3 nucleotide sequence: TGTGCCAGCAGCCCGACAGGGACGTATAATGAAAAACTGTTTTTT. Its protein product is CASSPTGTYNEKLFF.

The rearrangement links TRBV6-2 or TRBV6-3 to TRBJ2-2; TRBD2 matches 9 bases. This CDR3 is built from 15 residues. CDR1 is MNHEY, CDR2 SVGEGT, per germline. Trimming removed 5 bases from V and 5 bases from J; junction bases left unmatched: 6. CDR3 sequence: CASSPGLARTGELFF. The DNA of the CDR3 is TGTGCCAGCAGTCCCGGACTAGCGAGGACCGGGGAGCTGTTTTTT.

This chain joins TRBV11-2 and TRBJ1-2, with unresolved D. Trimming took off 5 bases at V and 2 bases at J, with 9 bases between the two ends. This CDR3 contains 13 residues. Looked up from germline, CDR1 is SGHAT and CDR2 is FQNNGV. The CDR3 protein is CASSPEVNYGYTF. The CDR3 region has the DNA TGTGCCAGCAGCCCCGAGGTGAACTATGGCTACACCTTC.

The CDR3, as DNA: TGTGCCAGCTCATCGGGACACACAGGCAATGAGCAGTTCTTC. It yields the protein CASSSGHTGNEQFF. The gene calls are TRBV18 and TRBJ2-1, with D possibly being TRBD1 (6 bases). Trimming pared 5 bases from V and 6 bases from J, leaving 14 bases between. Per the germline V gene, CDR1 is KGHSH and CDR2 is LQKENI. CDR3 length equals 14 residues.

This clone was seen many times. The V and J genes are TRBV15 and TRBJ1-2; 8 nucleotides match TRBD1. The CDR3 is 13 amino acids. V shed 5 bases, J shed 8 bases, and the junction held 7 bases outside the gene matches. The germline V gene has CDR1 LNHNV and CDR2 YYDKDF (reference sequence). CDR3 DNA: TGTGCCACCAGCCTCAGGACAGGGAGCGGCTACACCTTC. It encodes CATSLRTGSGYTF.

There are a few counts of this clone. V usage is TRBV3-1 (or the pseudogene TRBV3-2) and J usage is TRBJ2-1; D gene ambiguous. The CDR3 sequence is 13 residues long. The V end lost 1 base, the J end lost 12 bases, and 13 bases lay between the germline ends. CDR1 is LGHDT and CDR2 is YNNKEL in the germline V gene (reference sequence). CDR3 region: CASSQALGLGQFF. In nucleotides, the CDR3 is TGTGCCAGCAGCCAAGCCCTCGGCCTAGGGCAGTTCTTC.

The V call is TRBV19, the J call TRBJ2-7, with 7 bases aligning to TRBD1. CDR1 LNHDA and CDR2 SQIVND come from the germline V gene (reference sequence). The CDR3 has 16 residues. J was trimmed by 2 bases and V by 3 bases; bases with no gene match: 10. CDR3 DNA: TGTGCCAGTAGTATGGGATCCCGACAGGGCCCCTACGAGCAGTACTTC. Amino acid sequence: CASSMGSRQGPYEQYF.

This chain links TRBV9 with TRBJ1-5; D possibly corresponds to TRBD1 (6 bases). Trimming removed 3 bases from V and 7 bases from J, with 11 bases in between. The CDR3 runs 13 residues. CDR1 is SGDLS, CDR2 YYNGEE, per germline. CDR3 nucleotides: TGTGCCAGCAGCGAGACAGGCGGGCAGCCCCAGCATTTT. It is translated as CASSETGGQPQHF.